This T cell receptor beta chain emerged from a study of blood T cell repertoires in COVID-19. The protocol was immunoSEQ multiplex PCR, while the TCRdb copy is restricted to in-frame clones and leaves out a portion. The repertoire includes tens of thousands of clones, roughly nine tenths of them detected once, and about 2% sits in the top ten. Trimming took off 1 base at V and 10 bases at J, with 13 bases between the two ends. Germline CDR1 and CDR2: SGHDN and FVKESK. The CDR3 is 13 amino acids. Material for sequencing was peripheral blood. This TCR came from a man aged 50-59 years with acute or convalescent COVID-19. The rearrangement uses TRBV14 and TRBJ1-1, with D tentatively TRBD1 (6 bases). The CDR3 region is CASSQGPGHRAFF. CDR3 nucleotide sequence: TGTGCCAGCAGCCAAGGCCCGGGACACCGAGCTTTCTTT. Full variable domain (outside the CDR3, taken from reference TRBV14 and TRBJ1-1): EAGVTQFPSHSVIEKGQTVTLRCDPISGHDNLYWYRRVMGKEIKFLLHFVKESKQDESGMPNNRFLAERTGGTYSTLKVQPAELEDSGVYFCASSQGPGHRAFFGQGTRLTVV.